This entry lists 22 T cell receptor beta chains sequenced from one sample in a study of blood T cell repertoires in COVID-19. Sequencing used immunoSEQ multiplex PCR; TCRdb keeps in-frame clones, though not all of them. The table lists about 250,000 clones, roughly 83% of them singletons, with about 5.4% in the top ten. The sample taken for sequencing was peripheral blood. The source of these receptors is a woman older than 75 with COVID-19, enrolled during active disease.

This clone was detected only once. V usage is TRBV7-9 and J usage is TRBJ2-1, with 10 bases aligning to TRBD1. CDR1 is SEHNR, CDR2 FQNEAQ, per germline (reference sequence). The CDR3 sequence is 16 residues long. Trimming cost V 1 base and J 4 bases; bases outside gene matches: 4. This chain's CDR3 is CASSLGDRGRYNEQFF. CDR3 DNA: TGTGCCAGCAGCTTAGGGGACAGGGGCCGATACAATGAGCAGTTCTTC. The whole variable domain, remainder taken from reference TRBV7-9 and TRBJ2-1, is DTGVSQNPRHKITKRGQNVTFRCDPISEHNRLYWYRQTLGQGPEFLTYFQNEAQLEKSRLLSDRFSAERPKGSFSTLEIQRTEQGDSAMYLCASSLGDRGRYNEQFFGPGTRLTVL.

This chain uses TRBV10-3 with TRBJ1-5, with a possible D match to TRBD1 (5 bases). Trimming left V 0 bases short and J 1 base short, with 13 bases between. Germline CDR1 reads ENHRY; CDR2 reads SYGVKD. The CDR3 sequence is 17 residues long. DNA for the CDR3: TGTGCCATCAGTGAGTCCAGGGTAGGGCTAAGCAATCAGCCCCAGCATTTT. It yields the protein CAISESRVGLSNQPQHF.

V is TRBV11-2 and J is TRBJ1-3, with D unclear. Germline CDR1 SGHAT, CDR2 FQNNGV. V was trimmed by 5 bases and J by 2 bases, leaving 10 bases between them. There are 14 residues in the CDR3. CDR3 residues: CASSPGFTGNTIYF. The CDR3 DNA reads as TGTGCCAGCAGCCCCGGTTTTACTGGAAACACCATATATTTT.

This sequence joins TRBV6-5 and TRBJ2-5, with D perhaps matching TRBD2 (6 bases). V gave up 0 bases and J gave up 5 bases, with 13 bases separating them. CDR1 MNHEY and CDR2 SVGAGI come from the germline V gene. The CDR3 contains 15 residues. The CDR3 loop reads CASSYSTQGGETQYF. The CDR3 DNA follows: TGTGCCAGCAGTTACTCGACGCAGGGAGGTGAGACCCAGTACTTC.

The V gene is TRBV19, the J gene TRBJ2-6; 8 nucleotides align to TRBD1. The ends lost 5 bases at V and 0 bases at J; junction bases unmatched: 6. Germline CDR1 LNHDA, CDR2 SQIVND (reference sequence). This CDR3 has 17 residues. The CDR3 DNA is TGTGCCAGTAGTCCCGGACAGGGAACCTCTGGGGCCAACGTCCTGACTTTC. Translation: CASSPGQGTSGANVLTF.

The chain carries TRBV19 and TRBJ2-1; weak D call: TRBD1 (7 bases). Trimming took off 3 bases at V and 2 bases at J, with 14 bases between the two ends. The CDR3 spans 16 residues. Germline CDR1 LNHDA, CDR2 SQIVND (reference sequence). The CDR3 is CASSIADREAYNEQFF. Written as DNA, the CDR3 is TGTGCCAGTAGTATCGCTGACAGGGAGGCCTACAATGAGCAGTTCTTC.

This clone was seen a single time. The rearrangement joins TRBV28 to TRBJ2-3, with TRBD1 matching 7 bases. The CDR3 sequence is 14 residues long. The V segment lost 5 bases and the J segment 0 bases; nucleotides outside the gene matches: 2. Germline V lookup: CDR1 MDHEN, CDR2 SYDVKM. This CDR3 is CASSPTGSTDTQYF. Here the CDR3 DNA reads TGTGCCAGCAGTCCGACAGGGAGCACAGATACGCAGTATTTT.

This chain links TRBV18 with TRBJ1-3; TRBD1 aligns across 7 bases. After removal of 2 bases from V and 0 bases from J, the junction contained 7 bases not matched to a gene. Germline-derived CDR1 and CDR2 are KGHSH and LQKENI. The CDR3 contains 17 residues. The CDR3 sequence is CASSPANQGVSGNTIYF. CDR3 in DNA: TGTGCCAGCTCACCAGCGAATCAGGGGGTCTCTGGAAACACCATATATTTT. The variable domain in full, with the rest retrieved from reference TRBV18 and TRBJ1-3, is NAGVMQNPRHLVRRRGQEARLRCSPMKGHSHVYWYRQLPEEGLKFMVYLQKENIIDESGMPKERFSAEFPKEGPSILRIQQVVRGDSAAYFCASSPANQGVSGNTIYFGEGSWLTVV.

CDR3: CASSPRGGQVNEQFF. DNA for the CDR3: TGTGCCAGCAGCCCGCGGGGGGGACAGGTTAATGAGCAGTTCTTC. The genes are TRBV9 and TRBJ2-1; D possibly corresponds to TRBD2 (9 bases). Germline values: CDR1 SGDLS, CDR2 YYNGEE. V lost 4 bases and J lost 7, with 18 bases in between. CDR3 size: 15 residues.

The chain has TRBV4-3 and TRBJ1-5; 10 bases map to TRBD1. Looked up from germline, CDR1 is LGHNA and CDR2 is YSLEER. The CDR3 spans 21 residues. Trimming at V came to 1 base and at J to 1 base, leaving 16 bases not matched to a gene. DNA of the CDR3: TGCGCCAGCAGCCAAGCCTTTGATTTGACAGGGGGCGCGGGGAGCAATCAGCCCCAGCATTTT. Protein sequence: CASSQAFDLTGGAGSNQPQHF.

The chain has TRBV18 and TRBJ2-7, with 11 nucleotides matching TRBD1. Looked up from germline, CDR1 is KGHSH and CDR2 is LQKENI. This CDR3 comprises 15 residues. Losses at the gene ends were 3 bases for V and 2 bases for J; bases not matched to a gene: 3. CDR3 sequence (DNA): TGTGCCAGCTCACCCGGGACAGGGGGGCCCTACGAGCAGTACGTC. Translated: CASSPGTGGPYEQYV.

The chain couples TRBV3-1 (or the pseudogene TRBV3-2) to TRBJ1-1, with TRBD1 matching 9 bases. The junction had 8 bases not matched to a gene; V was cut back by 2 bases and J by 4 bases. The CDR3 covers 16 residues. Germline V CDR1 and CDR2: LGHDT, YNNKEL (reference sequence). The CDR3 region has the DNA TGTGCCAGCAGCCAACGGGGGGGACAGGGAGCCACTGAAGCTTTCTTT. Its protein product is CASSQRGGQGATEAFF.

This sequence joins TRBV12-3 or TRBV12-4 and TRBJ2-3; tentatively, D is TRBD1 (7 bases). V was pared by 7 bases and J by 3 bases, with 11 bases between. The CDR3 is made up of 13 amino acids. The CDR3 sequence: CASNQGGTDTQYF. CDR3 DNA sequence: TGTGCCAGCAATCAGGGGGGAACAGATACGCAGTATTTT.

The rearrangement uses TRBV19 and TRBJ2-2; 9 bases are shared with TRBD1. CDR1 and CDR2 from the germline V gene are LNHDA and SQIVND (reference sequence). The CDR3 has 17 residues. V lost 5 bases, J lost 4 bases, and 11 bases stayed unmatched. The CDR3 DNA reads as TGTGCCAGTAGTGCTCTAGGACAGGGGTTGATCACCGGGGAGCTGTTTTTT. This translates into CASSALGQGLITGELFF.

V is TRBV20-1 and J is TRBJ1-1; D is ambiguous. Trimming cost V 3 bases and J 1 base, with 15 bases left between them. The germline V gene encodes CDR1 DFQATT and CDR2 SNEGSKA (reference sequence). The CDR3 has 15 residues. The CDR3 loop reads CSASVLGRENTEAFF. In DNA form, the CDR3 reads TGCAGTGCTAGTGTATTGGGGAGGGAGAACACTGAAGCTTTCTTT.

The CDR3: CATSDLAGDSSYNEQFF. DNA of the CDR3: TGTGCCACCAGTGATTTAGCAGGGGATAGCTCCTACAATGAGCAGTTCTTC. The V call is TRBV24-1, the J call TRBJ2-1; tentatively, D is TRBD1 (6 bases). Trimming took off 1 base at V and 0 bases at J, with 12 bases between the two ends. Germline V CDR1 and CDR2: KGHDR, SFDVKD. The CDR3 is made up of 17 amino acids.

V is TRBV7-8 and J is TRBJ2-1; TRBD2 matches 10 bases. Germline V gives CDR1 SGHVS, CDR2 FQNEAQ. This CDR3 spans 16 amino acids. Trimming removed 4 bases from V and 6 bases from J; junction bases left unmatched: 9. CDR3 loop: CASSSSGTSAFNEQFF. The CDR3 coding sequence is TGTGCCAGCAGCTCCTCCGGGACTAGCGCTTTCAATGAGCAGTTCTTC.

The chain is built from TRBV5-1 and TRBJ1-1; a weak D match, TRBD1 (5 bases). Germline CDR1 SGHRS, CDR2 YFSETQ. V was shortened by 1 base and J by 0 bases, with 13 bases between the two germline ends. This CDR3 is built from 16 residues. The chain's CDR3 is CASSLQSGGVNTEAFF. CDR3 nucleotides: TGCGCCAGCAGCTTGCAATCCGGGGGGGTGAACACTGAAGCTTTCTTT.

The V gene is TRBV28, the J gene TRBJ1-4, with 7 bases matching TRBD1. The CDR3 loop spans 14 amino acids. Trimming at V came to 5 bases and at J to 7 bases, leaving 7 bases not matched to a gene. CDR1 and CDR2 (germline): MDHEN, SYDVKM. The CDR3 DNA reads TGTGCCAGCAGTCTAAACAGGGGCGGTGAAAAACTGTTTTTT. Translating it yields CASSLNRGGEKLFF.

CDR3 in amino acids: CASSPRTGASTDTQYF. CDR3 nucleotides: TGTGCCAGTAGTCCACGGACAGGCGCTAGCACAGATACGCAGTATTTT. The chain employs TRBV19 and TRBJ2-3; 7 bases map to TRBD1. J gave up 0 bases and V 5 bases, and 8 bases lay outside the gene matches. Germline lookup yields CDR1 LNHDA and CDR2 SQIVND (reference sequence). This CDR3 has 16 amino acids. The full variable domain, in which reference TRBV19 and TRBJ2-3 provide the parts outside the CDR3, is DGGITQSPKYLFRKEGQNVTLSCEQNLNHDAMYWYRQDPGQGLRLIYYSQIVNDFQKGDIAEGYSVSREKKESFPLTVTSAQKNPTAFYLCASSPRTGASTDTQYFGPGTRLTVL.

This chain connects TRBV5-6 to TRBJ1-4; 10 bases fit TRBD1. Germline CDR1 SGHDT, CDR2 YYEEEE. V dropped 4 bases and J dropped 7; count of bases not matched to a gene: 7. The CDR3 loop spans 15 amino acids. CDR3 residues: CASSPRTGGSEKLFF. CDR3 DNA sequence: TGTGCCAGCAGCCCTAGGACAGGGGGGAGTGAAAAACTGTTTTTT.

The V gene is TRBV19, the J gene TRBJ2-7, with 8 nucleotides matching TRBD2. V lost 4 bases to trimming and J lost 0 bases; unmatched junction nucleotides: 20. Germline V gene data show CDR1 as LNHDA and CDR2 as SQIVND (reference sequence). CDR3 length: 20 residues. The CDR3 bases are TGTGCCAGTAGTACAACGTTTGAGGCGGGGGGCTACCTGAGCTCCTACGAGCAGTACTTC. Translation: CASSTTFEAGGYLSSYEQYF.